A selection of T cell receptor beta chains follows, all from one sample in a study of blood T cells in healthy people across ages. TCRdb analysed the 5' RACE reads with MiXCR anew, one entry per CDR3 protein. The sample consists of fewer than 1,000,000 distinct CDR3 sequences, about 42% of them appearing once. Sequences were obtained from blood. These TCRs come from a man aged 60 to 69 in good health. The CDR3 runs from the conserved cysteine through the conserved F or W. The D gene is left open where the match is weak. Size tells how often a clone was seen (once, few, many) or the class of an expanded clone, and some rows leave it out.

d_call	v_call	clone_size	j_call	cdr3_nt	cdr3_aa
-	TRBV5-4	-	TRBJ2-5	TGTGCCAGCAGCTTGGTGTCGCAGGGGTGGCAAGAGACCCAGTACTTC	CASSLVSQGWQETQYF
TRBD2	TRBV12-3/TRBV12-4	-	TRBJ2-3	TGTGCCAGCAGTTTCAGACTAGCGGCAGATACGCAGTATTTT	CASSFRLAADTQYF
TRBD2	TRBV7-2	-	TRBJ2-7	TGTGCCAGCGGCTTAGACCTAGCGGGGGAGCCCCAGAGCGAGCAGTACTTC	CASGLDLAGEPQSEQYF
-	TRBV6-6	-	TRBJ1-2	TGTGCCAGCAGCAACCAGGGGATCAATGGCTACACCTTC	CASSNQGINGYTF
-	TRBV20-1	few	TRBJ1-1	TGCAGTGCCAACGAACGCACCATATCCACTGAAGCTTTCTTT	CSANERTISTEAFF
-	TRBV20-1	-	TRBJ1-1	TGCAGGACCCCAATGAACACTGAAGCTTTCTTT	CRTPMNTEAFF
TRBD1	TRBV6-2/TRBV6-3	once	TRBJ2-3	TGTGCCAGCAGCGAAGGGACAGGGGGCGTAGATACGCAGTATTTT	CASSEGTGGVDTQYF
TRBD2	TRBV4-2	-	TRBJ2-7	TGTGCCAGCAGCCATCAAGGGCTAGGGACTAGCGGGGTTTACGAGCAGTACTTC	CASSHQGLGTSGVYEQYF
-	TRBV6-5	few	TRBJ2-1	TGTGCCAGCAGGACCTACCATTACTACAATGAGCAGTTCTTC	CASRTYHYYNEQFF
TRBD1	TRBV7-2	-	TRBJ2-1	TGTGCCAGCACCCCCCGGACAGGGTGGAATGAGCAGTTCTTC	CASTPRTGWNEQFF
-	TRBV20-1	-	TRBJ1-2	TGCAGTGCTAGAGATCGTGCAGGGATCCCCCATGGCTACACCTTC	CSARDRAGIPHGYTF
-	TRBV7-3	-	TRBJ2-7	TGTGCCAGCAGCTTAGGGATCCGAGAGACCCGGTACTTC	CASSLGIRETRYF
-	TRBV7-9	-	TRBJ2-5	TGTGCCAGCAGCTTAGCTTCCGGGGTCGGCACCCAGTACTTC	CASSLASGVGTQYF
TRBD1	TRBV20-1	few	TRBJ1-2	TGCAGTGCTAGTGAGGCAGGGGGGGTCTATGGCTACACCTTC	CSASEAGGVYGYTF
-	TRBV5-5	once	TRBJ2-1	TGTGCCAGCAGCCGGGGGCAAGAGACCCAGTTCTTC	CASSRGQETQFF
TRBD2	TRBV3-1	-	TRBJ2-5	TGTGCCAGCAGCCCCCCCGAGCGGGGGGGCCGTGAGCAGTACTTC	CASSPPERGGREQYF
TRBD1	TRBV10-3	many	TRBJ2-7	TGTGCCATCAGTGAGCCCGGACAGGGGTCCTCCGAGCAGTACTTC	CAISEPGQGSSEQYF
TRBD1	TRBV20-1	once	TRBJ1-2	TGCAGTGTGAATCGAGGACAGGGTCCCAGGGGGAACTATGGCTACACCTTC	CSVNRGQGPRGNYGYTF
-	TRBV2	-	TRBJ1-2	TGTGCCAGCAGTGGGAGGCGGATAGGCTACACCTTC	CASSGRRIGYTF
TRBD1	TRBV7-9	few	TRBJ1-2	TGTGCCAGCAGCTTACATGCCAGGGGGCAGGATGGCTACACCTTC	CASSLHARGQDGYTF
-	TRBV5-1	once	TRBJ2-1	TGCGCCAGCACCCTGTCTGCCGTTAATGAGCAGTTCTTC	CASTLSAVNEQFF
-	TRBV6-2/TRBV6-3	-	TRBJ1-6	TGTGCCAGCAGGAGGACAGTTTCACCCCTCCACTTT	CASRRTVSPLHF
-	TRBV10-3	-	TRBJ2-5	TGTGCCATCAGTGAGCCCGAACTAGTATCGGGAGAGACCCAGTACTTC	CAISEPELVSGETQYF
-	TRBV29-1	few	TRBJ1-1	TGCAGCGTTGAAGGGAGGCGTGAAGCTTTCTTT	CSVEGRREAFF
TRBD1	TRBV29-1	once	TRBJ2-4	TGCAGCGTCGAAAGAGGGGGCGCGGAGATTCAGTACTTC	CSVERGGAEIQYF
-	TRBV4-3	-	TRBJ1-1	TGCGCCAGCAGCCAAGATTGGCACTTGAACACTGAAGCTTTCTTT	CASSQDWHLNTEAFF
-	TRBV7-2	-	TRBJ2-7	TGTGCCAGCAGCTTAGCCCTTCAAAAACGCGAGCAGTACTTC	CASSLALQKREQYF
TRBD1	TRBV6-6	-	TRBJ2-1	TGTGCCAGCAGCCGCCGGGACAGGAATTACAATGAGCAGTTCTTC	CASSRRDRNYNEQFF
TRBD1	TRBV10-3	-	TRBJ2-7	TGTGCCATCAGACCGGGACAGGGGATTGGCGAGCAGTACTTC	CAIRPGQGIGEQYF
-	TRBV12-3/TRBV12-4	-	TRBJ2-5	TGTGCCAGCAGTTCGGGTTCGACCCAGTACTTC	CASSSGSTQYF
-	TRBV6-1	-	TRBJ1-4	TGTGCCAGCAGAGCACAGAGGGGGACCTGGAGGAATGAAAAACTGTTTTTT	CASRAQRGTWRNEKLFF